Shown below are 14 T cell receptor beta chains from a single sample sequenced in a study of blood T cell repertoires in COVID-19 (dated by TCRdb to 2020 to 2022). Receptor amplification or capture employed the immunoSEQ multiplex PCR assay. TCRdb provides this immuneACCESS table in a form limited to in-frame rearrangements. Some clones are lacking; in checked studies, under half of them reflect an unresolved V gene, and why the rest are absent is not known. The table for this sample lists 140,000 to 150,000 clones; approximately 87% of them were counted only once. In total, the top ten clones hold around 11% of the sample. Source material: PBMCs or T cells enriched from blood (not recorded which). These receptors originate from a man in his 60s who had recovered from COVID-19.

This clone was seen once. This sequence joins TRBV6-5 and TRBJ1-2, with 7 bases lining up with TRBD1. After removal of 5 bases from V and 4 bases from J, the junction contained 10 bases not matched to a gene. The V gene's germline CDR1 is MNHEY and CDR2 SVGAGI. This CDR3 region has 15 residues. DNA for the CDR3: TGTGCCAGCAGTCCGAAGGGGGCCACGGGCTATGGCTACACCTTC. It is translated as CASSPKGATGYGYTF.

The genes are TRBV5-6 and TRBJ2-1, with a tentative D call TRBD2 (6 bases). The germline V and J ends were trimmed by 1 base and 9 bases, with 11 bases remaining between them. Germline lookup yields CDR1 SGHDT and CDR2 YYEEEE. The CDR3 extends over 13 amino acids. Here the CDR3 reads CASSLSGPSEQFF. The CDR3, as DNA: TGTGCCAGCAGCTTGAGCGGGCCTTCTGAGCAGTTCTTC.

In regard to this clone: Other DNA sequences within the sample encode an identical CDR3. The V and J genes are TRBV10-3 and TRBJ1-1; D is undetermined. V lost 0 bases and J 2 bases, leaving 7 bases between the germline ends. The CDR3 length is 14 residues. The germline CDR1 and CDR2 sequences are ENHRY and SYGVKD. CDR3 sequence reads: CAISESGRNTEAFF. CDR3 sequence (DNA): TGTGCCATCAGTGAGTCGGGGAGAAACACTGAAGCTTTCTTT.

CDR3 nucleotides: TGTGCCAGCAGCAAAAGGTCAAGAGGACAGGGATACACTGAAGCTTTCTTT. Amino acids: CASSKRSRGQGYTEAFF. The chain has TRBV21-1 and TRBJ1-1; whether TRBD1, the table's D call, matches the DNA was not checked. TRBV21-1 has pseudogene status. The CDR3 covers 17 residues.

This sequence joins TRBV27 and TRBJ1-4; D gene uncertain. The length of the CDR3 is 15 residues. The germline V gene encodes CDR1 MNHEY and CDR2 SMNVEV (reference sequence). V gave up 6 bases and J gave up 0 bases, with 11 bases separating them. In DNA form, the CDR3 reads TGTGCCAGCAGGGTCGGGGTTGCAACTAATGAAAAACTGTTTTTT. Protein sequence: CASRVGVATNEKLFF.

The table lists this clone with a count of one. CDR3 region: CASSQSSGVAVDTQYF. The CDR3 region has the DNA TGTGCCAGCAGCCAATCGTCGGGGGTTGCTGTGGATACGCAGTATTTT. The rearrangement links TRBV3-1 (or the pseudogene TRBV3-2) to TRBJ2-3, with D possibly TRBD2 on 6 matching bases. The CDR3 length is 16 residues. Per the germline V gene, CDR1 is LGHDT and CDR2 is YNNKEL (reference sequence). V dropped 2 bases and J dropped 6 bases, with 18 bases sitting between them.

This rearrangement joins TRBV29-1 to TRBJ2-5; D is perhaps TRBD1 (7 bases). The CDR3 contains 12 residues. V gave up 7 bases and J gave up 4 bases, with 13 bases separating them. The germline V gene encodes CDR1 SQVTM and CDR2 ANQGSEA. This CDR3 reads CSGRGAGETQYF. The CDR3 region has the DNA TGCAGCGGCAGGGGGGCTGGAGAGACCCAGTACTTC.

This clone was counted once. The rearrangement joins TRBV9 to TRBJ2-1; TRBD1 agrees at 9 bases. CDR3 size: 15 residues. V lost 2 bases, J lost 8 bases, and 8 bases stayed unmatched. Germline values: CDR1 SGDLS, CDR2 YYNGEE. The CDR3 here is CASSVGTGRFDEQFF. CDR3 coding DNA: TGTGCCAGCAGCGTGGGGACAGGGAGGTTCGATGAGCAGTTCTTC.

This rearrangement joins TRBV5-5 to TRBJ1-1, with D unclear. V was cut by 0 bases and J by 1 base, with 7 bases left in between. This CDR3 is 14 amino acids long. Germline CDR1 and CDR2: SGHKS and YYEKEE (reference sequence). CDR3 sequence (DNA): TGTGCCAGCAGCTTGGCCCGGGGGAACACTGAAGCTTTCTTT. This encodes CASSLARGNTEAFF. The complete variable domain, with remaining parts taken from reference TRBV5-5 and TRBJ1-1, reads DAGVTQSPTHLIKTRGQQVTLRCSPISGHKSVSWYQQVLGQGPQFIFQYYEKEERGRGNFPDRFSARQFPNYSSELNVNALLLGDSALYLCASSLARGNTEAFFGQGTRLTVV.

The sample holds one count of this clone. This chain connects TRBV12-3 or TRBV12-4 to TRBJ1-6; TRBD1 agrees at 9 bases. This CDR3 spans 13 amino acids. J was trimmed by 10 bases and V by 10 bases; bases with no gene match: 8. The CDR3 reads CATKTGGESPLHF. DNA of the CDR3: TGTGCCACCAAGACAGGGGGTGAGTCACCCCTCCACTTT.

This clone was seen only once. The V gene is TRBV10-3, the J gene TRBJ1-5, with 7 bases that match TRBD1. Germline V gene sequence: CDR1 ENHRY, CDR2 SYGVKD. After removal of 2 bases from V and 0 bases from J, the junction contained 1 base not matched to a gene. This CDR3 has 15 amino acids. CDR3 region: CAISERDSSNQPQHF. The CDR3 nucleotides are TGTGCCATCAGTGAGCGGGACAGTAGCAATCAGCCCCAGCATTTT.

This clone was observed a single time. The rearrangement joins TRBV11-3 to TRBJ1-1; D might be TRBD1 (6 bases). The CDR3 totals 13 residues. Looked up from germline, CDR1 is SGHNT and CDR2 is YENEEA. V was cut by 5 bases and J by 3 bases, with 10 bases left in between. The chain's CDR3 is CASSVQGDTEAFF. In nucleotides, the CDR3 is TGTGCCAGCAGCGTACAGGGAGACACTGAAGCTTTCTTT.

The chain uses TRBV7-3 and TRBJ1-2; TRBD1 agrees at 10 bases. The V gene's germline CDR1 is SGHTA and CDR2 FQGTGA. CDR3 size: 13 residues. Trimming took 5 bases from V and 5 from J; bases not matched to a gene: 2. The CDR3 DNA reads TGTGCCAGCAGCCAGGGACAGGGGTATGGCTACACCTTC. Protein: CASSQGQGYGYTF.

This clone appeared once. This chain uses TRBV7-2 with TRBJ1-5, with D perhaps TRBD1 (6 bases). The CDR3 is made up of 15 amino acids. V lost 7 bases and J lost 6, with 19 bases in between. The germline V gene has CDR1 SGHTA and CDR2 FQGNSA. CDR3 sequence: CASTLRGGSSQPQHF. For the CDR3, the DNA is TGTGCCAGCACCCTGAGGGGGGGAAGTAGTCAGCCCCAGCATTTT.